What follows are 26 T cell receptor beta chains derived from one specimen sequenced in a study of cytomegalovirus exposure and HLA in healthy donors. Primers: 60 Vbeta forward and 13 Jbeta reverse. Clones were read by immunoSEQ multiplex PCR, and TCRdb kept only the in-frame ones, dropping some. The top ten clones hold around 2.1% of a sample with roughly 290,000 clones, approximately 90% of them seen once. Specimen: PBMCs. The source of these receptors is a woman aged 18-35 years in good health and CMV-seronegative.

J is TRBJ1-5 and V is TRBV19; D ambiguous. The germline V and J ends were trimmed by 1 base and 7 bases, with 8 bases remaining between them. The CDR3 extends over 13 amino acids. CDR1 is LNHDA, CDR2 SQIVND, per germline (reference sequence). The CDR3 region has the DNA TGTGCCAGTAGTATAGGGGAGGACCAGCCCCAGCATTTT. Translation: CASSIGEDQPQHF.

The genes are TRBV2 and TRBJ1-1; D is uncertain. CDR3 length: 14 amino acids. Germline assignment: CDR1 SNHLY and CDR2 FYNNEI. Trimming stripped 3 bases from V and 5 bases from J, with 13 bases between. CDR3 nucleotide sequence: TGTGCCAGCAGTGAGACGGGGTTTGGGACTGAAGCTTTCTTT. Translation: CASSETGFGTEAFF.

The gene calls are TRBV9 and TRBJ2-4; D is possibly TRBD1 (5 bases). V lost 3 bases to trimming and J lost 7 bases, with 14 bases between them. Looked up from germline, CDR1 is SGDLS and CDR2 is YYNGEE. The CDR3 totals 14 residues. The CDR3 DNA reads TGTGCCAGCAGCGAGGGGTCCTCAGGGAACATTCAGTACTTC. It is translated as CASSEGSSGNIQYF.

V is TRBV2 and J is TRBJ2-4, with TRBD2 as a possible D gene (5 bases). The germline V gene encodes CDR1 SNHLY and CDR2 FYNNEI. V was cut by 6 bases and J by 0 bases, with 12 bases left in between. This CDR3 is built from 15 residues. CDR3 protein: CASSDRTVAKNIQYF. Here the CDR3 DNA reads TGTGCCAGCAGCGACCGGACTGTAGCCAAAAACATTCAGTACTTC.

The chain recombines TRBV4-2 with TRBJ1-2; D is possibly TRBD1 (6 bases). Deletions cut 5 bases from V and 0 bases from J, with 10 bases between. CDR3 length equals 14 residues. From germline, CDR1 is LGHNA and CDR2 YNFKEQ. The CDR3 sequence is CASSGGAANYGYTF. Here the CDR3 DNA reads TGTGCCAGCAGCGGGGGGGCCGCTAACTATGGCTACACCTTC.

The rearrangement uses TRBV7-6 and TRBJ1-1, with TRBD1 matching 7 bases. V gave up 4 bases and J gave up 1 base; unmatched junction bases: 3. Per the germline V gene, CDR1 is SGHVS and CDR2 is FNYEAQ. This CDR3 has 14 residues. CDR3 bases: TGTGCCAGCAGCTCCGGGACAGCGAACACTGAAGCTTTCTTT. Translated, it gives CASSSGTANTEAFF.

The chain is built from TRBV5-1 and TRBJ1-4; D is possibly TRBD1 (6 bases). Trimming removed 0 bases at V and 6 bases at J, with 18 bases between. The CDR3 covers 17 residues. The germline V gene encodes CDR1 SGHRS and CDR2 YFSETQ. CDR3 in DNA: TGCGCCAGCAGCTTGGGAGATAGGACAGCATCTTATGAAAAACTGTTTTTT. Translating gives CASSLGDRTASYEKLFF.

The rearrangement joins TRBV9 to TRBJ2-1, with TRBD2 matching over 12 bases. CDR1 is SGDLS and CDR2 is YYNGEE in the germline V gene. The CDR3 is 16 amino acids. V trimming: 2 bases; J trimming: 3 bases; junction bases outside the gene matches: 3. The CDR3: CASSVETSGGYNEQFF. In DNA, the CDR3 is TGTGCCAGCAGCGTTGAGACTAGCGGGGGCTACAATGAGCAGTTCTTC.

Worth noting for this clone: Other DNA sequences in this specimen translate into the identical CDR3. The chain is built from TRBV5-4 and TRBJ1-1; D unresolved. Germline CDR1 and CDR2: SGHNT and YYREEE (reference sequence). The V end was cut by 0 bases, the J end by 2 bases, with 5 bases between. There are 13 residues in the CDR3. CDR3 nucleotide sequence: TGTGCCAGCAGCTTGGCGGGAAACACTGAAGCTTTCTTT. The encoded protein is CASSLAGNTEAFF.

The V and J genes are TRBV11-2 and TRBJ2-2, with D maybe TRBD1 (6 bases). The length of the CDR3 is 13 residues. CDR1 and CDR2 (germline): SGHAT, FQNNGV. V lost 8 bases and J 7 bases, leaving 14 bases between the germline ends. CDR3 bases: TGTGCCAGCGGAAAACAGGGTGGCGGGGAGCTGTTTTTT. Protein sequence: CASGKQGGGELFF.

The chain combines TRBV19 with TRBJ2-1; no firm D call. CDR1 and CDR2 from the germline V gene are LNHDA and SQIVND (reference sequence). V lost 0 bases and J 1 base, leaving 7 bases between the germline ends. The CDR3 consists of 15 residues. The CDR3 loop reads CASSIDRSSYNEQFF. The CDR3 DNA reads TGTGCCAGTAGTATAGACAGGTCGTCCTACAATGAGCAGTTCTTC.

This chain uses TRBV19 with TRBJ2-7, with 8 positions matching TRBD1. CDR3 length: 15 amino acids. J lost 0 bases, V lost 4 bases, and 5 bases had no gene match. Germline assignment: CDR1 LNHDA and CDR2 SQIVND (reference sequence). The CDR3 spells CASSTGTGHSYEQYF. The CDR3 bases are TGTGCCAGTAGTACAGGGACAGGCCACTCCTACGAGCAGTACTTC.

V is TRBV30 and J is TRBJ1-4, with a weak D call TRBD1 (5 bases). Between the trimmed V and J ends, which lost 2 bases and 7 bases, there was a span of 20 bases. This CDR3 region has 16 residues. CDR1 is GTSNPN and CDR2 is SVGIG in the germline V gene (reference sequence). The CDR3 here is CAWSPTRGGMGEKLFF. The CDR3 DNA is TGTGCCTGGAGTCCTACCCGGGGGGGGATGGGTGAAAAACTGTTTTTT.

V and J are TRBV11-2 and TRBJ1-2; D is undetermined. The CDR3 runs to 15 residues. Germline CDR1 reads SGHAT; CDR2 reads FQNNGV. V shed 5 bases and J shed 5 bases, with 18 bases lying between them. The CDR3 is CASSNGGASNYGYTF. Here the CDR3 DNA reads TGTGCCAGCAGCAACGGCGGCGCCAGCAATTATGGCTACACCTTC. Combining the CDR3 with reference TRBV11-2 and TRBJ1-2 gives the whole variable domain EAGVAQSPRYKIIEKRQSVAFWCNPISGHATLYWYQQILGQGPKLLIQFQNNGVVDDSQLPKDRFSAERLKGVDSTLKIQPAKLEDSAVYLCASSNGGASNYGYTFGSGTRLTVV.

The gene calls are TRBV5-4 and TRBJ2-7; 7 positions agree with TRBD1. V gave up 2 bases and J gave up 3 bases; unmatched junction bases: 8. Germline V gene data show CDR1 as SGHNT and CDR2 as YYREEE (reference sequence). This CDR3 contains 15 residues. The CDR3 DNA follows: TGTGCCAGCAGCTTACTTCGGGACAGCTACTACGAGCAGTACTTC. Translating gives CASSLLRDSYYEQYF.

This chain connects TRBV18 to TRBJ2-3, with 8 bases matching TRBD2. Germline V gene data show CDR1 as KGHSH and CDR2 as LQKENI. CDR3 length: 15 residues. The trim removed 3 bases at V and 5 bases at J, leaving 7 bases unmatched. CDR3 residues: CASSPIAAGGDTQYF. CDR3 in DNA: TGTGCCAGCTCACCCATCGCTGCGGGGGGAGATACGCAGTATTTT.

This chain uses TRBV5-4 with TRBJ1-2; TRBD1 agrees at 8 bases. J was trimmed by 8 bases and V by 4 bases; bases with no gene match: 4. The CDR3 consists of 12 residues. Germline CDR1 reads SGHNT; CDR2 reads YYREEE (reference sequence). CDR3 region: CASSDRGGGYTF. Written as DNA, the CDR3 is TGTGCCAGCAGCGACAGGGGCGGGGGCTACACCTTC.

V is TRBV7-9 and J is TRBJ2-3; 13 nucleotides match TRBD2. CDR1 SEHNR and CDR2 FQNEAQ come from the germline V gene (reference sequence). With 5 bases clipped from V and 0 bases from J, the junction kept 5 bases outside the gene matches. This CDR3 is 17 amino acids long. In nucleotides, the CDR3 is TGTGCCAGCAGCCCCGGGACTAGCGGGGCGAGCACAGATACGCAGTATTTT. It translates to CASSPGTSGASTDTQYF.

This chain joins TRBV7-8 and TRBJ2-1, with a weak D call TRBD2 (5 bases). Trimming took off 4 bases at V and 3 bases at J, with 13 bases between the two ends. This CDR3 is built from 15 residues. Per germline, CDR1 SGHVS and CDR2 FQNEAQ. The CDR3 region is CASSSWTEIYNEQFF. The CDR3 nucleotides read TGTGCCAGCAGCTCCTGGACTGAGATCTACAATGAGCAGTTCTTC.

The chain employs TRBV6-1 and TRBJ1-2; D unclear. Between the trimmed V and J ends, which lost 2 bases and 10 bases, there was a span of 11 bases. CDR1 MNHNS and CDR2 SASEGT come from the germline V gene. The CDR3 length is 12 residues. CDR3 nucleotides: TGTGCCAGCAGTGAACGAGCTCGTGACTACACCTTC. This sequence encodes CASSERARDYTF.

V usage is TRBV10-3 and J usage is TRBJ2-1, with D possibly TRBD2 on 6 matching bases. The CDR3 consists of 16 residues. Germline CDR1 reads ENHRY; CDR2 reads SYGVKD. Deletions cut 6 bases from V and 7 bases from J, with 22 bases between. CDR3 region: CAISPQFSGEGNEQFF. Here the CDR3 DNA reads TGTGCCATCAGCCCTCAGTTTTCGGGAGAAGGTAATGAGCAGTTCTTC.

The chain employs TRBV7-3 and TRBJ2-3; D is ambiguous. V was clipped by 5 bases and J by 1 base, with 13 bases between them. This CDR3 is built from 15 residues. Per germline, CDR1 SGHTA and CDR2 FQGTGA. The CDR3 DNA reads TGTGCCAGCAGCCAAAGCGTGGGTGGCACAGATACGCAGTATTTT. This codes for CASSQSVGGTDTQYF.

This chain connects TRBV7-9 to TRBJ1-1; 7 bases fit TRBD1. The trim removed 5 bases at V and 7 bases at J, leaving 13 bases unmatched. The CDR3 sequence is 15 residues long. CDR1 is SEHNR, CDR2 FQNEAQ, per germline (reference sequence). CDR3 nucleotides: TGTGCCAGCAGCCCTGATGGAGGGGGCAAAGGTGAAGCTTTCTTT. This encodes CASSPDGGGKGEAFF. The full variable domain, rest sourced from reference TRBV7-9 and TRBJ1-1, is DTGVSQNPRHKITKRGQNVTFRCDPISEHNRLYWYRQTLGQGPEFLTYFQNEAQLEKSRLLSDRFSAERPKGSFSTLEIQRTEQGDSAMYLCASSPDGGGKGEAFFGQGTRLTVV.

In DNA, the CDR3 is TGCGCCAGCAGCATACGGACAGGTACCTACGAGCAGTACTTC. It encodes CASSIRTGTYEQYF. This chain uses TRBV5-1 with TRBJ2-7, with 7 bases identical to TRBD1. In germline, CDR1 is SGHRS, CDR2 YFSETQ. V trimming: 4 bases; J trimming: 2 bases; junction bases outside the gene matches: 6. The CDR3 has 14 amino acids.

The chain uses TRBV23-1 and TRBJ2-7, with 9 bases fitting TRBD1. TRBV23-1 is an ORF, and what it does is uncertain. The CDR3 is made up of 19 amino acids. The V gene end was trimmed by 0 bases and the J gene end by 4 bases; junction bases not matched to a gene: 16. The CDR3 DNA reads TGCGCCAGCAGTCAATCTCCCCTGGACAGGGGAGGATGGAGGTACGAGCAGTACTTC. Amino acid sequence: CASSQSPLDRGGWRYEQYF.

The chain recombines TRBV5-1 with TRBJ2-1; 8 bases fit TRBD1. Germline CDR1 reads SGHRS; CDR2 reads YFSETQ. V was clipped by 2 bases and J by 4 bases; unmatched bases: 5. This CDR3 has 15 amino acids. The CDR3 is CASSFDRGDYNEQFF. CDR3 coding DNA: TGCGCCAGCAGCTTTGACAGGGGAGATTACAATGAGCAGTTCTTC.